This T cell receptor beta chain was recovered during a study of T cell responses to AZD1222 COVID-19 vaccine. Study-wide results and caveats: Donors were largely white British and mainly female; clonal diversity was possibly underestimated. Among vaccine-associated CD4 TCRs, coverage spanned spike, with dominance at 160-218 and 743-854. Following two doses of AZD1222, Spike-specific TCR breadth and depth rose.

A word on this clone: Its antigen is as yet unknown.

The V end was cut by 6 bases, the J end by 8 bases, with 22 bases between. Germline V lookup: CDR1 MNHEY, CDR2 SMNVEV (reference sequence). The length of the CDR3 is 15 residues. Repertoires were generated with immunoSEQ multiplex PCR, while TCRdb's copy carries only in-frame clones and drops some. The data hold approximately 150,000 clones, with around 84% observed a single time. The genes are TRBV27 and TRBJ1-2; D is ambiguous. The source was peripheral blood, collected 28 days after the second AZD1222 dose. This TCR derives from an adult who received the AZD1222 COVID-19 vaccine. DNA for the CDR3: TGTGCCAGCAGACCCCGTGTCGGATTAGCGGAAGGCTACACCTTC. Translation gives CASRPRVGLAEGYTF.